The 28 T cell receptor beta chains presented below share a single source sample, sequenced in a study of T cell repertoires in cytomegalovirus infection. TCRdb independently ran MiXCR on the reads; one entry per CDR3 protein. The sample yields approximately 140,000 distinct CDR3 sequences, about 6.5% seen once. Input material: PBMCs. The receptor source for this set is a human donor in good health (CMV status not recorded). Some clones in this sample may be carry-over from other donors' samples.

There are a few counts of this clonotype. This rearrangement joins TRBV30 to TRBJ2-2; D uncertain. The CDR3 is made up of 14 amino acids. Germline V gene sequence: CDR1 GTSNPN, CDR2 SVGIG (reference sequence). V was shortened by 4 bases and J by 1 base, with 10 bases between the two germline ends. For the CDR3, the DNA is TGTGCCTGGACTCTGGCAGTGAACACCGGGGAGCTGTTTTTT. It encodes CAWTLAVNTGELFF.

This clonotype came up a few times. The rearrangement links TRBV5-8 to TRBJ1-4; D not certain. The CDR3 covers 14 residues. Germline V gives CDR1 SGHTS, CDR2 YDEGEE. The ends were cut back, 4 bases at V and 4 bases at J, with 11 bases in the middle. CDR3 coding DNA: TGTGCCAGCAGCATCGGACCGAATAATGAAAAACTGTTTTTT. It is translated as CASSIGPNNEKLFF.

DNA for the CDR3: TGCAGCGTTGTGGACCAGGGGGTGAACAATGAGCAGTTCTTC. This translates into CSVVDQGVNNEQFF. J is TRBJ2-1 and V is TRBV29-1, with 7 bases matching TRBD1. V lost 4 bases, J lost 5 bases, and 8 bases stayed unmatched. Per germline, CDR1 SQVTM and CDR2 ANQGSEA. The CDR3 consists of 14 residues.

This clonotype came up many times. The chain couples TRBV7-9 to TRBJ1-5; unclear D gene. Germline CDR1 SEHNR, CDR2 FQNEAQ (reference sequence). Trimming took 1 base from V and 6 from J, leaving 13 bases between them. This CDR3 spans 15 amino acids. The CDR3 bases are TGTGCCAGCAGCTTAGGGGATTTGGAGGGTCAGCCCCAGCATTTT. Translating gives CASSLGDLEGQPQHF.

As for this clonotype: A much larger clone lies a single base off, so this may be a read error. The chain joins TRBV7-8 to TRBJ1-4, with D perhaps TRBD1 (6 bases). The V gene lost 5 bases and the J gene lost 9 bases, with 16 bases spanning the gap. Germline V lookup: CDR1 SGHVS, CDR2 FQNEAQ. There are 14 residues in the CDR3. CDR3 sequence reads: CASSPRQGNKKLFF. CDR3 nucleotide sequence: TGTGCCAGCAGCCCCCGGCAGGGGAATAAAAAACTGTTTTTT.

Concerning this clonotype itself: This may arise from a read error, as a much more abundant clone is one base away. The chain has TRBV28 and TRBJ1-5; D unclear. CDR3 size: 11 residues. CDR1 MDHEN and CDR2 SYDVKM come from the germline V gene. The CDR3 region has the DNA TGTGCCAGCAGCGTGGGTCAGCCCCGGCATTTT. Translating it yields CASSVGQPRHF.

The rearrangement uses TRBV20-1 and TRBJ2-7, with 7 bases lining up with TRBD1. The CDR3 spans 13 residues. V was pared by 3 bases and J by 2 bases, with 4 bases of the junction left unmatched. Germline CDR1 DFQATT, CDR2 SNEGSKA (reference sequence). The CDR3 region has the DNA TGCAGTGCTAGGACAGGGTTAACCTACGAGCAGTACTTC. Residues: CSARTGLTYEQYF.

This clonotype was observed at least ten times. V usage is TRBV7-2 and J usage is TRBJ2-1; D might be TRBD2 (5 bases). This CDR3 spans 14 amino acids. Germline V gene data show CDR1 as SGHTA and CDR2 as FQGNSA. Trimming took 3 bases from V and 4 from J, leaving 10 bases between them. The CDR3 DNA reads TGTGCCAGCAGCTTTGGACTGAATTACAATGAGCAGTTCTTC. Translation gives CASSFGLNYNEQFF.

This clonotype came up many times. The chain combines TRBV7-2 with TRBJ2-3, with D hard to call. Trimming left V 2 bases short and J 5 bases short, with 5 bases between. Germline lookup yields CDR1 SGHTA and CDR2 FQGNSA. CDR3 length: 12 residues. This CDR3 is CASSLHQDTQYF. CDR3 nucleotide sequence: TGTGCCAGCAGCTTACATCAAGATACGCAGTATTTT. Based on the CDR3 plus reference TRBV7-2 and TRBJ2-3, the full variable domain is GAGVSQSPSNKVTEKGKDVELRCDPISGHTALYWYRQSLGQGLEFLIYFQGNSAPDKSGLPSDRFSAERTGGSVSTLTIQRTQQEDSAVYLCASSLHQDTQYFGPGTRLTVL.

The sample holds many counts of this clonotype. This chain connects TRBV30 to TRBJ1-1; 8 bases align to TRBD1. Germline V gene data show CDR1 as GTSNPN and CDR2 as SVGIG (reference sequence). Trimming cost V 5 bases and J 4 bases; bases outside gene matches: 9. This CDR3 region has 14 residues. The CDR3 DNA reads TGTGCCTGGGCCCTCGGGCAGGGGGCCACTGAAGCTTTCTTT. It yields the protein CAWALGQGATEAFF.

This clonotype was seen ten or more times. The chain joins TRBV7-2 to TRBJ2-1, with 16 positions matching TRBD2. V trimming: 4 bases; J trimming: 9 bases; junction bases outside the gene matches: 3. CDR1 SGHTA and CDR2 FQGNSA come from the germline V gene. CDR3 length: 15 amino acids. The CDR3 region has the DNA TGTGCCAGCAGCTCGGGACTAGCGGGGGGGATTGAGCAGTTCTTC. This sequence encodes CASSSGLAGGIEQFF.

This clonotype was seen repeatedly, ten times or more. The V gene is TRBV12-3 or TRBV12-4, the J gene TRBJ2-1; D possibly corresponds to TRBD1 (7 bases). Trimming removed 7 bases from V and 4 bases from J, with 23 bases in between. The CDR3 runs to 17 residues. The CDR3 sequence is CASNIRGDFGGYNEQFF. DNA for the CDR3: TGTGCCAGCAACATCAGGGGGGACTTCGGAGGATACAATGAGCAGTTCTTC.

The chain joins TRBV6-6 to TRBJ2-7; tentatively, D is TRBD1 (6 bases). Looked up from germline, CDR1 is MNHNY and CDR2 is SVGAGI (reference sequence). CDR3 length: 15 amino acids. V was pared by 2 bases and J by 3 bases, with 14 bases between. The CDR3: CASSYGQYGVYEQYF. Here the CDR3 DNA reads TGTGCCAGCAGTTACGGACAGTATGGGGTCTACGAGCAGTACTTC.

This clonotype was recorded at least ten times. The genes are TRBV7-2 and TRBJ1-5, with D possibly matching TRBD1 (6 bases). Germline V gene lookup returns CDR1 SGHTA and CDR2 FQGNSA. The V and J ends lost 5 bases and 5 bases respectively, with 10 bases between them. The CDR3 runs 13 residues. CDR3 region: CASSKEGDQPQHF. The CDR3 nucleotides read TGTGCCAGCAGCAAAGAGGGGGATCAGCCCCAGCATTTT.

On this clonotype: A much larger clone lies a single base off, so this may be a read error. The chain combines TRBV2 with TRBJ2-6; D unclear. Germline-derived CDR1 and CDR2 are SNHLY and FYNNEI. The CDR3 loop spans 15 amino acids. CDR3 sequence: CDSSGRFSGANVLTF. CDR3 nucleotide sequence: TGTGACAGCAGTGGACGGTTCTCTGGGGCCAACGTCCTGACTTTC.

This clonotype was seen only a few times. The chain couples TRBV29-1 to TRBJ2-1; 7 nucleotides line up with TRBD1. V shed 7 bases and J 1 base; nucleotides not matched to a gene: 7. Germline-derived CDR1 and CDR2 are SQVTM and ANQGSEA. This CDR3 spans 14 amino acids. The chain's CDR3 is CSANTRGSYNEQFF. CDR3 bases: TGCAGCGCAAACACCAGGGGGTCCTACAATGAGCAGTTCTTC.

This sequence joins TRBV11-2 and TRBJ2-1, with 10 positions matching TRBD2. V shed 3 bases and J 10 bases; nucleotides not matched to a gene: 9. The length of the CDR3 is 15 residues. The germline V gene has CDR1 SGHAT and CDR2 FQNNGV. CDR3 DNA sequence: TGTGCCAGCAGCTTGGGGCCCCTAGCGGGGGAGGAGCAGTTCTTC. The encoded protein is CASSLGPLAGEEQFF.

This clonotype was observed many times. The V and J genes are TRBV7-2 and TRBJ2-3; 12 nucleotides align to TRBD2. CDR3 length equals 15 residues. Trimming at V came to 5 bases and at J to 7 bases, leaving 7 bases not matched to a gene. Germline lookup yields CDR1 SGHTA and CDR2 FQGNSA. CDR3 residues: CASSPGLAGSYTQYF. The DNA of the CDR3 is TGTGCCAGCAGCCCAGGACTAGCGGGGAGTTATACGCAGTATTTT.

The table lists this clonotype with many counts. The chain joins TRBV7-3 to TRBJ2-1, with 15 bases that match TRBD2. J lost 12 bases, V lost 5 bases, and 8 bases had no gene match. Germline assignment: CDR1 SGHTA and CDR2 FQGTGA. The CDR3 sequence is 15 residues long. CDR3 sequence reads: CASSPLGLAGGGQFF. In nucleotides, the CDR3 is TGTGCCAGCAGCCCCCTAGGACTAGCGGGGGGGGGGCAGTTCTTC.

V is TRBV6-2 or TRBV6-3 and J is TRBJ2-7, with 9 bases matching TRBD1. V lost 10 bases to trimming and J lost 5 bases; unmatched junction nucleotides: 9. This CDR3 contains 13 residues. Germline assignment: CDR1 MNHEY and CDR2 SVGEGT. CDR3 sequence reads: CATQTGGMNEQYF. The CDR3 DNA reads TGTGCCACCCAGACAGGGGGTATGAACGAGCAGTACTTC.

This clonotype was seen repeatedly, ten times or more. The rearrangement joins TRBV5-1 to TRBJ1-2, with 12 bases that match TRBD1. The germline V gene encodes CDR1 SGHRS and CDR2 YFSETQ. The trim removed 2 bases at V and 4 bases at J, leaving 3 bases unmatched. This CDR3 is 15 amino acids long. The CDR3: CASSFGTGGSYGYTF. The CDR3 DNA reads TGCGCCAGCAGCTTCGGGACAGGGGGCAGCTATGGCTACACCTTC.

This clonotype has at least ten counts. The CDR3 region has the DNA TGTGCCAGCAGCTTATTCTCGGGGACTGAAGCTTTCTTT. Its translation is CASSLFSGTEAFF. This sequence joins TRBV7-8 and TRBJ1-1; unclear D gene. Germline CDR1 is SGHVS and CDR2 is FQNEAQ. The CDR3 totals 13 residues. Trimming took 2 bases from V and 5 from J, leaving 9 bases between them.

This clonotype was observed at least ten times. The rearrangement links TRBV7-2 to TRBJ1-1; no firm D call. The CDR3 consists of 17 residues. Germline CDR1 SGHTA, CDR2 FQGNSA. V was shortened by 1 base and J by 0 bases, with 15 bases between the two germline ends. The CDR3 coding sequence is TGTGCCAGCAGCTTAGGTGGGGTGGGTAGGATGAACACTGAAGCTTTCTTT. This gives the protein CASSLGGVGRMNTEAFF.

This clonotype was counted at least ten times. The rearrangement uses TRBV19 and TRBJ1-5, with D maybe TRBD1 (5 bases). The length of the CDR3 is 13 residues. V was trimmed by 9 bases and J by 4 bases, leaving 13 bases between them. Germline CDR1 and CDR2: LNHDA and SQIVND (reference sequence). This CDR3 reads CASHLQENQPQHF. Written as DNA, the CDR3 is TGTGCCAGCCATTTACAGGAAAATCAGCCCCAGCATTTT.

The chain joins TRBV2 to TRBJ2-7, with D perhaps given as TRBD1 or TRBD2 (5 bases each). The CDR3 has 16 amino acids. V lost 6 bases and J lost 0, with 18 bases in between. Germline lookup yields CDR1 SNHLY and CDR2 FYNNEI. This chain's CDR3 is CASSEPPGTGSYEQYF. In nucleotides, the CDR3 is TGTGCCAGCAGCGAGCCTCCCGGGACCGGCTCCTACGAGCAGTACTTC.

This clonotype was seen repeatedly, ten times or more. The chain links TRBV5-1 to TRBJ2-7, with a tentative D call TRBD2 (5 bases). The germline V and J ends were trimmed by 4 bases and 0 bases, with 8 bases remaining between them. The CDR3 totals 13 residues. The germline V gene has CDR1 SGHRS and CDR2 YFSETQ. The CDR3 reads CASSIGSSYEQYF. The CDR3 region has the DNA TGCGCCAGCAGCATAGGGAGCTCCTACGAGCAGTACTTC.

CDR3 sequence reads: CASSRDSEQFF. CDR3 nucleotide sequence: TGTGCCAGCAGCCGGGACAGCGAGCAGTTCTTC. The chain recombines TRBV9 with TRBJ2-1; 7 nucleotides agree with TRBD1. The CDR3 sequence is 11 residues long. V dropped 4 bases and J dropped 10; count of bases not matched to a gene: 2. CDR1 SGDLS and CDR2 YYNGEE come from the germline V gene.

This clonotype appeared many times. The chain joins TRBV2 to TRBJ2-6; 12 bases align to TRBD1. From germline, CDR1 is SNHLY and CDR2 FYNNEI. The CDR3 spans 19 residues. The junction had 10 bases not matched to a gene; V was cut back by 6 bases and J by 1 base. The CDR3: CASRAGDRGRGSGANVLTF. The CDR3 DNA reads TGTGCCAGCAGAGCAGGGGACAGGGGGCGCGGGTCTGGGGCCAACGTCCTGACTTTC.